This TCR beta chain was recorded in a study of blood T cell repertoires in COVID-19. About the study: In each case, the material was cDNA or gDNA derived from T cells, B-cell-depleted T cells, or PBMCs.

The CDR3 runs to 19 residues. TCRdb's table, derived via immunoSEQ multiplex PCR, lists solely in-frame clones and lacks some. The table lists 70,000 to 100,000 clones, roughly nine tenths of them singletons, with roughly 2.6% in the top ten. The source is a man between 45 and 60 years old with COVID-19, enrolled during active disease. The chain recombines TRBV21-1 with TRBJ2-3; the table gives TRBD2 as D, unverified against the DNA. TRBV21-1 counts as a pseudogene. What was sequenced was peripheral blood. The DNA for the CDR3 is TGTGCCAGCAGCAAAGGGGTATTAGGCGGGGGGCCCCTCACAGATACGCAGTATTTT. Protein sequence: CASSKGVLGGGPLTDTQYF.